This T cell receptor beta chain was found in a study of T cells in Graves' hyperthyroidism and ophthalmopathy. The investigators amplified TCR beta CDR3 regions from RNA transcripts. Primed by the HTBI set, a first-round RT-PCR was run on the TCR CDR3. MiXCR, run by TCRdb on the multiplex PCR reads, gives a single entry per CDR3 protein. The table records around 300,000 distinct CDR3 sequences, approximately 15% of them present only once. Germline lookup yields CDR1 MNHNS and CDR2 SASEGT. CDR3 length equals 13 residues. Material: blood. The clonotype comes from a young woman with Graves' hyperthyroidism. The chain combines TRBV6-1 with TRBJ2-6; 8 bases are a match to TRBD1. The CDR3 bases are TGTGTCATAGGGCAGGGGGCAGGTAACGTCCTGACTTTC. This codes for CVIGQGAGNVLTF.